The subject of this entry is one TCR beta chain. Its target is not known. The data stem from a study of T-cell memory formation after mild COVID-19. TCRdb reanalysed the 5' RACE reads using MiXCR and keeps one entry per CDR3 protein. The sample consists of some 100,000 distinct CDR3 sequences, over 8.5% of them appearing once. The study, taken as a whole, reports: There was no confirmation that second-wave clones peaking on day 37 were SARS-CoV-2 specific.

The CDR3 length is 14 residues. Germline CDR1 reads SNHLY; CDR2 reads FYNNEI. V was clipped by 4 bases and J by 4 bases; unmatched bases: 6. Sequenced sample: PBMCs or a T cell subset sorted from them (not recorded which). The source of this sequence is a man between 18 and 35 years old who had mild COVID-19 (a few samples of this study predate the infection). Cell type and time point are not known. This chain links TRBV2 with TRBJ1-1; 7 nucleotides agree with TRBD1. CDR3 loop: CASSVDRVGTEAFF. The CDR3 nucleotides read TGTGCCAGCAGTGTAGACAGGGTTGGCACTGAAGCTTTCTTT.